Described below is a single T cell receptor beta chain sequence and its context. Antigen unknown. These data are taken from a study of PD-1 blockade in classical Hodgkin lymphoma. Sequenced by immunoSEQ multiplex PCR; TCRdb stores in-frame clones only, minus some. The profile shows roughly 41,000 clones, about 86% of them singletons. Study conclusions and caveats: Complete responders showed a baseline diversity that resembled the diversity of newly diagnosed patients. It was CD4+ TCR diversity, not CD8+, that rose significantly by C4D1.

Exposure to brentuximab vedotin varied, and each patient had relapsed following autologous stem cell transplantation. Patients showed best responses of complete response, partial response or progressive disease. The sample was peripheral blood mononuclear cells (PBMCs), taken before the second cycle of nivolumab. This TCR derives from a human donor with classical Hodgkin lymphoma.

CDR3 nucleotides: TGTGCCAGCAGCTTGAGAGGCGTACAGGGCTACTATGGCTACACCTTC. Its protein is CASSLRGVQGYYGYTF. The chain uses TRBV5-8 and TRBJ1-2; tentatively, D is TRBD1 (6 bases). Germline V lookup: CDR1 SGHTS, CDR2 YDEGEE. The CDR3 spans 16 residues. Trimming took 1 base from V and 3 from J, leaving 16 bases between them.